This entry describes one TCR beta chain. Its antigen is not known. This entry belongs to a study of T cells in Graves' hyperthyroidism and ophthalmopathy. Points from the study as a whole: Among clonotypes expanded in thyroid above 0.001, most were also found in blood.

There were TCR beta CDR3 regions amplified from RNA transcripts. The HTBI primer set served for first-round RT-PCR of the TCR CDR3. TCRdb recomputed calls from the multiplex PCR reads with MiXCR, one row per CDR3 protein. The sample lists approximately 570,000 distinct CDR3 sequences; 20% were seen once. Uncontrolled infections, other autoimmune diseases, pregnancy or lactation led to exclusion of patients. Source material for PBMCs was less than 12 ml fresh peripheral blood. There are 15 residues in the CDR3. The germline gives CDR1 LNHDA, CDR2 SQIVND (reference sequence). Trimming at V came to 5 bases and at J to 6 bases, leaving 8 bases not matched to a gene.

The specimen sequenced was blood. The clonotype comes from a man aged 40-50 years with Graves' ophthalmopathy. The gene calls are TRBV19 and TRBJ1-4, with 8 bases aligning to TRBD1. CDR3 DNA: TGTGCCAGTAGTCCCTCAGGGGGCGGAGATGAAAAACTGTTTTTT. It yields the protein CASSPSGGGDEKLFF.